Listed below are T cell receptor beta chains from one sample, sequenced in a study of T cells after yellow fever vaccination. One entry per CDR3 protein results from TCRdb running MiXCR on the 5' RACE reads. This sample carries 300,000 to 400,000 distinct CDR3 sequences, roughly 9.4% of them seen once, and the ten largest clones take 18%. The sequences come from PBMCs, collected on the day of the first yellow fever vaccination. Receptors were obtained from a man younger than 35 who received the YFV17D yellow fever vaccine. The CDR3 runs from the conserved cysteine through the conserved F or W. A D gene is named only where the DNA matches it firmly. Some rows have no size entry. The others give once, few or many, or a class for an expanded clone.

J gene,D gene,clone size,V gene,CDR3 DNA,CDR3 protein
TRBJ2-1,TRBD2,.,TRBV9,TGTGCCTGCAGCGCCCGACTGAGCGGGGGGTCGTACAATGAGCAGTTCTTC,CACSARLSGGSYNEQFF
TRBJ1-2,.,.,TRBV20-1,TGCAGTGTGGCCAACTATGGCTACACCTTC,CSVANYGYTF
TRBJ2-3,.,.,TRBV6-1,TGTGCCAGCAGTCCTCCGGAGGATACAGATACGCAGTATTTT,CASSPPEDTDTQYF
TRBJ2-5,.,.,TRBV5-1,TGCGCCAGCAGCTTGTCAAACTCAGGGAGAGAGACCCAGTACTTC,CASSLSNSGRETQYF
TRBJ2-7,TRBD1,.,TRBV6-5,TGTGCCAGCAGTTACGAGGGGGACAGGGGGGACGAGCAGTACTTC,CASSYEGDRGDEQYF
TRBJ2-1,TRBD2,.,TRBV6-2/TRBV6-3,TGTGCCAGCTCGATTGGGCGCGGGGGGGCGGCTGAGCAGTTCTTC,CASSIGRGGAAEQFF
TRBJ2-7,TRBD1,.,TRBV24-1,TGTGCCACCCCACTACCGGGACAGGGGAATAGGTACTTCCACGAGCAGTACTTC,CATPLPGQGNRYFHEQYF
TRBJ2-7,TRBD1,many,TRBV4-3,TGCGCCAGCAGCCAAGAATTTTTTGGACAGGGGTCCTACGAGCAGTACTTC,CASSQEFFGQGSYEQYF
TRBJ2-1,TRBD2,few,TRBV9,TGTGCCAGCAGCTCCCCAGACGGGACTAGCGGGTATGATGAGCAGTTCTTC,CASSSPDGTSGYDEQFF
TRBJ2-7,TRBD2,.,TRBV4-1,TGCGCCAGCAGCCGATTAGCGGGGGGGGCTAACGAGCAGTACTTC,CASSRLAGGANEQYF
TRBJ1-5,.,.,TRBV7-9,TGTGCCAGCAGCTTGCCGGGAAACCCCCTAAATCAGCCCCAGCATTTT,CASSLPGNPLNQPQHF
TRBJ1-3,.,.,TRBV29-1,TGCAGCGTTGAAGGGTGGGGCACCTCTGGAAACACCATATATTTT,CSVEGWGTSGNTIYF
TRBJ2-3,TRBD2,many,TRBV2,TGTGCCAGCAGTCCTTCCGGACTAGCGGGGATGGTTACGCAGTATTTT,CASSPSGLAGMVTQYF
TRBJ2-7,.,.,TRBV27,TGTGCCAGCAGTACCACTGAAGGGGCCTACTCCTACGAGCAGTACTTC,CASSTTEGAYSYEQYF
TRBJ2-5,TRBD2,few,TRBV7-3,TGTGCCAGCAGCCCTCGGGGGGGACTAGAGACCCAGTACTTC,CASSPRGGLETQYF
TRBJ2-5,.,few,TRBV5-1,TGCGCCAGCAGCTGGGGGGCTAGCGTATCGAAAGAGACCCAGTACTTC,CASSWGASVSKETQYF
TRBJ1-5,.,few,TRBV6-5,TGTGCCAGCAGTTCAAGGGATCGCAATCAGCCCCAGCATTTT,CASSSRDRNQPQHF